This T cell receptor (beta chain) was observed in a study of blood T cell repertoires in COVID-19. Study-level background: Donors in the United States, Italy and Spain gave samples during acute or convalescent COVID-19. T cells, B-cell-depleted T cells, or PBMCs supplied cDNA or gDNA.

Original analysis: Reference gene primer amplification in the assay estimated nucleated cell counts. TCRdb keeps only in-frame clones here, not all; method: immunoSEQ multiplex PCR. Clone size and the V and J calls come from that table; the DNA yielded D and trimming. The top ten hold 3% to 3.5% of the sample, which has under 300,000 clones, over 70% seen once. Germline lookup yields CDR1 KGHSH and CDR2 LQKENI. The CDR3 consists of 16 residues. V trimming: 6 bases; J trimming: 2 bases; junction bases outside the gene matches: 10. The sequencing sample was made of peripheral blood. The receptor comes from a woman of 80 years or more with acute or convalescent COVID-19. The gene calls are TRBV18 and TRBJ1-5, with 7 bases matching TRBD1. CDR3 nucleotides: TGTGCCAGCTCTCCTCGGGAAGGGGGCGGCAATCAGCCCCAGCATTTT. Amino acids: CASSPREGGGNQPQHF. Full variable domain (outside the CDR3, taken from reference TRBV18 and TRBJ1-5): NAGVMQNPRHLVRRRGQEARLRCSPMKGHSHVYWYRQLPEEGLKFMVYLQKENIIDESGMPKERFSAEFPKEGPSILRIQQVVRGDSAAYFCASSPREGGGNQPQHFGDGTRLSIL.